This is a list of T cell receptor beta chains from one sample in a study of PD-L1 blockade in urothelial cancer. Sequenced by immunoSEQ multiplex PCR; TCRdb stores in-frame clones only, minus some. Of tens of thousands of clones in the sample, about 90% were seen once. Sequenced here: PBMCs, sampled around atezolizumab (anti-PD-L1) treatment. These receptors originate from a woman between 55 and 75 years old with urothelial cancer. Each CDR3 is given with its conserved first and last residue. A D gene is named only where the DNA matches it firmly. Some rows have no size entry. The others give once, few or many, or a class for an expanded clone.

j_call: TRBJ1-2; v_call: TRBV5-6; clone_size: -; d_call: TRBD1; cdr3_nt: TGTGCCAGCAGCCTTCAGGGGGCAGCGAGTGGCTACACCTTC; cdr3_aa: CASSLQGAASGYTF
j_call: TRBJ1-5; v_call: TRBV7-8; clone_size: -; d_call: TRBD1; cdr3_nt: TGTGCCAGCAGCCCTGGAGGGGGCGTAGTGAATCAGCCCCAGCATTTT; cdr3_aa: CASSPGGGVVNQPQHF
j_call: TRBJ2-7; v_call: TRBV10-3; clone_size: -; d_call: TRBD2; cdr3_nt: TGTGCCATCAGTCAACTAGCGGGAGGGTTCTACGAGCAGTACTTC; cdr3_aa: CAISQLAGGFYEQYF
j_call: TRBJ2-7; v_call: TRBV29-1; clone_size: -; d_call: -; cdr3_nt: TGCAGCGTTGAAGTGGGAGACACGGGCTACGTGCAGTACTTC; cdr3_aa: CSVEVGDTGYVQYF
j_call: TRBJ2-4; v_call: TRBV13; clone_size: -; d_call: TRBD1; cdr3_nt: TGTGCCAGCAGCTTAAGGGGACAGGGGAGAAACATTCAGTACTTC; cdr3_aa: CASSLRGQGRNIQYF
j_call: TRBJ2-7; v_call: TRBV7-2; clone_size: -; d_call: -; cdr3_nt: TGTGCCAGCAGCTTAGCGGGAGGAAGCTACGAGCAGTACTTC; cdr3_aa: CASSLAGGSYEQYF
j_call: TRBJ2-3; v_call: TRBV5-4; clone_size: -; d_call: TRBD2; cdr3_nt: TGTGCCAGCAGATCCGGGACTAGCGGGAGTTTGGACACAGATACGCAGTATTTT; cdr3_aa: CASRSGTSGSLDTDTQYF
j_call: TRBJ1-2; v_call: TRBV7-9; clone_size: -; d_call: TRBD1; cdr3_nt: TGTGCCAGCAGATTGGGACAGGGCTATGGCTACACCTTC; cdr3_aa: CASRLGQGYGYTF
j_call: TRBJ2-1; v_call: TRBV19; clone_size: once; d_call: -; cdr3_nt: TGTGCCAGTATCGACCCGGGACTGAAGGCCGATGAGCAGTTCTTC; cdr3_aa: CASIDPGLKADEQFF
j_call: TRBJ2-7; v_call: TRBV7-7; clone_size: -; d_call: TRBD1; cdr3_nt: TGTGCCAGCAGCTTAGGGGGACAGGGCTACGAGCAGTACTTC; cdr3_aa: CASSLGGQGYEQYF
j_call: TRBJ2-5; v_call: TRBV7-8; clone_size: once; d_call: -; cdr3_nt: TGTGCCAGCAGCCCAAGCAGGGGAGAGACCCAGTACTTC; cdr3_aa: CASSPSRGETQYF
j_call: TRBJ2-2; v_call: TRBV7-3; clone_size: -; d_call: TRBD2; cdr3_nt: TGTGCCAGCAGCCGGGGGGTTGACACCGGGGAGCTGTTTTTT; cdr3_aa: CASSRGVDTGELFF
j_call: TRBJ2-7; v_call: TRBV7-3; clone_size: -; d_call: TRBD2; cdr3_nt: TGTGCCAGCAGCTTTCTAGCGGCAGCGTCTTACGAGCAGTACTTC; cdr3_aa: CASSFLAAASYEQYF
j_call: TRBJ2-3; v_call: TRBV4-1; clone_size: -; d_call: -; cdr3_nt: TGCGCCAGCAGCCAAGGAGGTCTAGGCGGAGATACGCAGTATTTT; cdr3_aa: CASSQGGLGGDTQYF
j_call: TRBJ2-3; v_call: TRBV6-6; clone_size: -; d_call: TRBD2; cdr3_nt: TGTGCCAGCAGTTCGGGACTAGCGGGAGGGGCAGATACGCAGTATTTT; cdr3_aa: CASSSGLAGGADTQYF
j_call: TRBJ1-4; v_call: TRBV6-5; clone_size: -; d_call: TRBD1; cdr3_nt: TGTGCCAGCAGTTACTCCCACAGGGGGGTGCATGAAAAACTGTTTTTT; cdr3_aa: CASSYSHRGVHEKLFF
j_call: TRBJ1-3; v_call: TRBV18; clone_size: -; d_call: -; cdr3_nt: TGTGCCAGCTCACCACCCGGCTCTGGAAACACCATATATTTT; cdr3_aa: CASSPPGSGNTIYF
j_call: TRBJ1-2; v_call: TRBV5-1; clone_size: few; d_call: -; cdr3_nt: TGCGCCAGCAGCTTCGGACAGAGCAACTATGGCTACACCTTC; cdr3_aa: CASSFGQSNYGYTF
j_call: TRBJ2-7; v_call: TRBV9; clone_size: -; d_call: -; cdr3_nt: TGTGCCAGCAGCGTAGGCCCCATCGGCGAGCAGTACTTC; cdr3_aa: CASSVGPIGEQYF
j_call: TRBJ1-1; v_call: TRBV6-6; clone_size: -; d_call: -; cdr3_nt: TGTGCCAGCAGTTTCCCTCAAGCTTTCTTT; cdr3_aa: CASSFPQAFF
j_call: TRBJ1-3; v_call: TRBV27; clone_size: -; d_call: -; cdr3_nt: TGTGCCAGCAGTCCGCTCGTAAGGGGCGGTGGAAACACCATATATTTT; cdr3_aa: CASSPLVRGGGNTIYF
j_call: TRBJ2-5; v_call: TRBV9; clone_size: -; d_call: TRBD2; cdr3_nt: TGTGCCAGCAGTCTAGGTTCACTAGCGGAGCAAGAGACCCAGTACTTC; cdr3_aa: CASSLGSLAEQETQYF
j_call: TRBJ2-1; v_call: TRBV28; clone_size: -; d_call: -; cdr3_nt: TGTGCCAGCAGTTTATTAGCGACAAGCTCCTACAATGAGCAGTTCTTC; cdr3_aa: CASSLLATSSYNEQFF
j_call: TRBJ1-2; v_call: TRBV28; clone_size: -; d_call: -; cdr3_nt: TGTGCCAGCACCCCCTCCGGTTTTGGCTACACCTTC; cdr3_aa: CASTPSGFGYTF
j_call: TRBJ2-7; v_call: TRBV7-6; clone_size: -; d_call: TRBD2; cdr3_nt: TGTGCCAGCAGCTACCGAGGTATCGGCGGGAGTGACGAGCAGTACTTC; cdr3_aa: CASSYRGIGGSDEQYF
j_call: TRBJ2-7; v_call: TRBV6-5; clone_size: -; d_call: -; cdr3_nt: TGTGCCAGCAGCCCTTACAGGGCTAGGTCCTACGAGCAGTACTTC; cdr3_aa: CASSPYRARSYEQYF
j_call: TRBJ2-1; v_call: TRBV4-2; clone_size: -; d_call: TRBD2; cdr3_nt: TGTGCCAGCAGCCGGACGGGAGCGGGGAATGAGCAGTTCTTC; cdr3_aa: CASSRTGAGNEQFF
j_call: TRBJ1-1; v_call: TRBV27; clone_size: -; d_call: -; cdr3_nt: TGTGCCAGCACCCAATCGACCGACGGGAATACTGAAGCTTTCTTT; cdr3_aa: CASTQSTDGNTEAFF
j_call: TRBJ1-5; v_call: TRBV7-8; clone_size: -; d_call: -; cdr3_nt: TGTGCCAGCAGCTTACGTGGGGGCCAGACCATTTATAGCAATCAGCCCCAGCATTTT; cdr3_aa: CASSLRGGQTIYSNQPQHF
j_call: TRBJ2-1; v_call: TRBV27; clone_size: -; d_call: -; cdr3_nt: TGTGCCAGCAGCTACCTACAGGGTCAGTGGGGCTTAAGCTCCTACAATGAGCAGTTCTTC; cdr3_aa: CASSYLQGQWGLSSYNEQFF
j_call: TRBJ1-2; v_call: TRBV27; clone_size: -; d_call: TRBD1; cdr3_nt: TGTGCCAGCAGTTTAACAGGGGTCGCTAACTATGGCTACACCTTC; cdr3_aa: CASSLTGVANYGYTF
j_call: TRBJ2-7; v_call: TRBV27; clone_size: -; d_call: TRBD2; cdr3_nt: TGTGCCAGCAGACGGGAGGGGTACGAGCAGTACTTC; cdr3_aa: CASRREGYEQYF
j_call: TRBJ2-7; v_call: TRBV21-1; clone_size: -; d_call: -; cdr3_nt: TGTGCCAGCAGCAATTGCCGGGACAGGGGCCACTACGAGCAGTACTTC; cdr3_aa: CASSNCRDRGHYEQYF
j_call: TRBJ1-2; v_call: TRBV5-1; clone_size: -; d_call: -; cdr3_nt: TGCGCCAGCAGCTTGGATGGGGGCCTAACAGGCTACACCTTC; cdr3_aa: CASSLDGGLTGYTF
j_call: TRBJ2-3; v_call: TRBV9; clone_size: -; d_call: -; cdr3_nt: TGTGCCAGCAGCGTTGGTCGGGGGAGCACAGATACGCAGTATTTT; cdr3_aa: CASSVGRGSTDTQYF
j_call: TRBJ2-1; v_call: TRBV25-1; clone_size: -; d_call: TRBD1; cdr3_nt: TGTGCCAGCAGTGACCTTCTAAGACAGGGGGGGCAGTTCTTC; cdr3_aa: CASSDLLRQGGQFF
j_call: TRBJ1-2; v_call: TRBV6-5; clone_size: -; d_call: -; cdr3_nt: TGTGCCAGCAGCCAAGGGGGGGGGTATACCTATGGCTACACCTTC; cdr3_aa: CASSQGGGYTYGYTF
j_call: TRBJ2-6; v_call: TRBV5-4; clone_size: few; d_call: -; cdr3_nt: TGTGCCAGCAGCTTGCTATCGGGAACTGGGGCCAACGTCCTGACTTTC; cdr3_aa: CASSLLSGTGANVLTF
j_call: TRBJ1-3; v_call: TRBV5-1; clone_size: few; d_call: -; cdr3_nt: TGCGCCAGCAGCTTGGGCGGAGGCTCTGGAAACACCATATATTTT; cdr3_aa: CASSLGGGSGNTIYF
j_call: TRBJ1-5; v_call: TRBV28; clone_size: -; d_call: -; cdr3_nt: TGTGCCAGCAGTTTATCAGGGATGAGCAATCAGCCCCAGCATTTT; cdr3_aa: CASSLSGMSNQPQHF
j_call: TRBJ2-3; v_call: TRBV14; clone_size: once; d_call: TRBD2; cdr3_nt: TGTGCCAGCAGCCAAGACCCTTCGGGAGGGGTAGATACGCAGTATTTT; cdr3_aa: CASSQDPSGGVDTQYF
j_call: TRBJ2-5; v_call: TRBV4-1; clone_size: -; d_call: TRBD2; cdr3_nt: TGCGCCAGCAGCCAAGAGGGGCTAGCGGGAGGGCCCTTACCACAAGAGACCCAGTACTTC; cdr3_aa: CASSQEGLAGGPLPQETQYF
j_call: TRBJ2-5; v_call: TRBV5-4; clone_size: -; d_call: -; cdr3_nt: TGTGCCAGCAGCTTGGGCGGGCAAGGGGGAAAGACCCAGTACTTC; cdr3_aa: CASSLGGQGGKTQYF
j_call: TRBJ1-3; v_call: TRBV5-4; clone_size: -; d_call: -; cdr3_nt: TGTGCCAGCAGCCGTGGACAGAACTCTGGAAACACCATATATTTT; cdr3_aa: CASSRGQNSGNTIYF
j_call: TRBJ2-1; v_call: TRBV6-1; clone_size: -; d_call: TRBD1; cdr3_nt: TGTGCCAGCAGTGAGGGACAGGGTATTAATGAGCAGTTCTTC; cdr3_aa: CASSEGQGINEQFF
j_call: TRBJ2-7; v_call: TRBV9; clone_size: -; d_call: TRBD1; cdr3_nt: TGTGCCAGCAGCTCCCCCTACCTCGGACAGGGATCCTACGAGCAGTACTTC; cdr3_aa: CASSSPYLGQGSYEQYF
j_call: TRBJ1-2; v_call: TRBV5-6; clone_size: -; d_call: TRBD1; cdr3_nt: TGTGCCAGCAGCTTGGTCAGGGGGCAAGGCTACACCTTC; cdr3_aa: CASSLVRGQGYTF
j_call: TRBJ2-7; v_call: TRBV7-2; clone_size: -; d_call: -; cdr3_nt: TGTGCCAGCAGCTTAGGGCCCTGGCGGTCCCCCTACGAGCAGTACTTC; cdr3_aa: CASSLGPWRSPYEQYF
j_call: TRBJ1-1; v_call: TRBV30; clone_size: -; d_call: -; cdr3_nt: TGTGCCTGGAGTAGTCGGGGTGGAAACACTGAAGCTTTCTTT; cdr3_aa: CAWSSRGGNTEAFF
j_call: TRBJ1-1; v_call: TRBV2; clone_size: -; d_call: TRBD1; cdr3_nt: TGTGCCAGCAGCGGGCCGGACAGGGGGTTCGGGGCTTTCTTT; cdr3_aa: CASSGPDRGFGAFF
j_call: TRBJ2-3; v_call: TRBV7-9; clone_size: -; d_call: TRBD2; cdr3_nt: TGTGCCAGCAGCTTAGCGCCACTAGCGGTACAAACAGATACGCAGTATTTT; cdr3_aa: CASSLAPLAVQTDTQYF
j_call: TRBJ1-2; v_call: TRBV7-2; clone_size: -; d_call: -; cdr3_nt: TGTGCCAGCAGATGGGGCGACTATGGCTACACCTTC; cdr3_aa: CASRWGDYGYTF
j_call: TRBJ2-3; v_call: TRBV7-2; clone_size: -; d_call: -; cdr3_nt: TGTGCCAGCAGCTTAGCCCCTCGGACCCAGGGGCGGACAGATACGCAGTATTTT; cdr3_aa: CASSLAPRTQGRTDTQYF
j_call: TRBJ2-7; v_call: TRBV19; clone_size: -; d_call: TRBD2; cdr3_nt: TGTGCCAGTAGAAAACGGGGGGAGTACTTC; cdr3_aa: CASRKRGEYF
j_call: TRBJ2-5; v_call: TRBV5-5; clone_size: -; d_call: TRBD1; cdr3_nt: TGTGCCAGCAGCTCGGGCGGACAGGGACCCTTAGAGACCCAGTACTTC; cdr3_aa: CASSSGGQGPLETQYF
j_call: TRBJ2-7; v_call: TRBV29-1; clone_size: -; d_call: -; cdr3_nt: TGCAGCGTTAAAACCCCGGGACAAAGGGCGGGCGAGCAGTACTTC; cdr3_aa: CSVKTPGQRAGEQYF
j_call: TRBJ2-7; v_call: TRBV15; clone_size: -; d_call: TRBD1; cdr3_nt: TGTGCCACCAGCAGACTCGGGACAGGGACTTCCTACGAGCAGTACTTC; cdr3_aa: CATSRLGTGTSYEQYF
j_call: TRBJ2-5; v_call: TRBV5-4; clone_size: -; d_call: TRBD2; cdr3_nt: TGTGCCAGCAGCCGGCCGGGACTAGCGGCCCAAGAGACCCAGTACTTC; cdr3_aa: CASSRPGLAAQETQYF
j_call: TRBJ1-5; v_call: TRBV19; clone_size: few; d_call: -; cdr3_nt: TGTGCCAGTAGTTGGACAGCAGGACTTGGTCAGCCCCAGCATTTT; cdr3_aa: CASSWTAGLGQPQHF